This TCR beta chain was retrieved from a study of blood T cell repertoires in COVID-19. V shed 4 bases and J 6 bases; nucleotides not matched to a gene: 10. Germline CDR1 SGHDT, CDR2 YYEEEE. This CDR3 has 15 amino acids. In the original processing: By means of reference gene primer amplification, nucleated cell counts were estimated. Measured with immunoSEQ multiplex PCR; TCRdb has only the in-frame clones, and not every one. The V and J calls and clone size come from that table; D and trimming were worked out from the DNA. Of fewer than 350,000 clones listed, 88% are singletons. The source of this sequence is a woman under 40 with COVID-19, enrolled during active disease. The chain is built from TRBV5-6 and TRBJ2-1; TRBD1 aligns across 7 bases. Sequences were obtained from peripheral blood. CDR3 bases: TGTGCCAGCAGCCGGGGACAGTGGCTTTCCAATGAGCAGTTCTTC. Translating it yields CASSRGQWLSNEQFF.